This paragraph covers one TCR beta chain sequence. This specimen comes from a study of early T cells in non-severe SARS-CoV-2 infection. Trimming cost V 1 base and J 0 bases, with 11 bases left between them. The CDR3 length is 15 residues. Looked up from germline, CDR1 is SGHRS and CDR2 is YFSETQ. cDNA molecules, individually, were tagged with unique molecular identifiers. TCRdb re-analysed the 5' RACE reads in MiXCR, keeping a single row per CDR3 protein. There are about 50,000 distinct CDR3 sequences in the sample; under 15% occur only once, and approximately 10% lies in the top ten. This chain uses TRBV5-1 with TRBJ2-7; D is undetermined. Sample: whole blood. The sequence came from an adult who was a healthcare worker with PCR-confirmed SARS-CoV-2 infection or an uninfected control (not recorded which). The CDR3 nucleotides read TGCGCCAGCAGCTTGTCCCGGCAGAACTCCTACGAGCAGTACTTC. It yields the protein CASSLSRQNSYEQYF.